This section outlines one TCR beta chain sequence together with its context. These data originate in a study of blood T cell repertoires in COVID-19. Study background: Samples of COVID-19 (acute and convalescent) were obtained from the United States, Italy and Spain. Sources were T cells, B-cell-depleted T cells, or PBMCs; the material itself was cDNA or gDNA.

The authors' processing: Cell counts per sample came from amplifying reference gene primers. The table came from immunoSEQ multiplex PCR; TCRdb's copy has only in-frame clones and leaves some out. The V and J calls and clone size are taken from that table; D and trimming were inferred from the DNA. Of about 380,000 clones in the sample, roughly 90% were seen once. This CDR3 is 13 amino acids long. CDR1 is SQVTM and CDR2 is ANQGSEA in the germline V gene. Trimming took 7 bases from V and 2 from J; bases not matched to a gene: 6. The chain links TRBV29-1 to TRBJ2-3, with 7 bases fitting TRBD1. The sequence was obtained from a man aged 40-49 years with acute or convalescent COVID-19. Sequenced sample: peripheral blood. The CDR3 DNA reads TGCAGCGGTAAGGGACAGCACACAGATACGCAGTATTTT. This codes for CSGKGQHTDTQYF.